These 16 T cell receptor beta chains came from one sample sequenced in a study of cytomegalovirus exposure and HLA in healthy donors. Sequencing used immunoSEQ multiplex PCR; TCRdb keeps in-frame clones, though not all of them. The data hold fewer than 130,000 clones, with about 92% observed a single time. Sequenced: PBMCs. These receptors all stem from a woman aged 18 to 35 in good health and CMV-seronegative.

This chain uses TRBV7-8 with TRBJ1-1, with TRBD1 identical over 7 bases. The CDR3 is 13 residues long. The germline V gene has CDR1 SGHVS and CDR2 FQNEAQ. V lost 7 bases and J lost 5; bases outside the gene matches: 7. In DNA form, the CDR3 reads TGTGCCAGCACGACAGACAGGGTGACTGAAGCTTTCTTT. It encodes CASTTDRVTEAFF.

The CDR3, as DNA: TGCGCCAGCAGTCTTGGACTAGCGGGAGAGGAGACCCAGTACTTC. This codes for CASSLGLAGEETQYF. The V gene is TRBV4-3, the J gene TRBJ2-5, with 13 bases fitting TRBD2. The germline V gene has CDR1 LGHNA and CDR2 YSLEER. V shed 6 bases and J 5 bases; nucleotides not matched to a gene: 6. The CDR3 extends over 15 amino acids.

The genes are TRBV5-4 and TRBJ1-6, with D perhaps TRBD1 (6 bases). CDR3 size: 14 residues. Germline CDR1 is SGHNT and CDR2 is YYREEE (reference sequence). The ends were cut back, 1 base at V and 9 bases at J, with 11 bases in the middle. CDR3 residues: CASSLQGIGSPLHF. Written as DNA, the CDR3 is TGTGCCAGCAGCTTGCAGGGGATAGGTTCACCCCTCCACTTT.

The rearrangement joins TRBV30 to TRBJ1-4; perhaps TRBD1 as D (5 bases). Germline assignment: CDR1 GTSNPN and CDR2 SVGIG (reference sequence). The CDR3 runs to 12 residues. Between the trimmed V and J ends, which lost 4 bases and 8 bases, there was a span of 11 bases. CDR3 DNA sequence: TGTGCCTGGATGGTCTCAGGGGAAAAACTGTTTTTT. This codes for CAWMVSGEKLFF.

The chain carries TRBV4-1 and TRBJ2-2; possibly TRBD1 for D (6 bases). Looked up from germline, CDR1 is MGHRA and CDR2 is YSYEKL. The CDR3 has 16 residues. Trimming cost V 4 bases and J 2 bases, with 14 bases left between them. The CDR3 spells CASSLRQVFNTGELFF. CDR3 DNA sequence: TGCGCCAGCAGCCTTCGACAGGTTTTTAACACCGGGGAGCTGTTTTTT.

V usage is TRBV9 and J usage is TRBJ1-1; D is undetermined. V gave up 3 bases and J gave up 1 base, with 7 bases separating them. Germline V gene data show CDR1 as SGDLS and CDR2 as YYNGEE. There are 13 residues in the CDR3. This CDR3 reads CASSAPGNTEAFF. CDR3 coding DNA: TGTGCCAGCAGCGCTCCGGGGAACACTGAAGCTTTCTTT.

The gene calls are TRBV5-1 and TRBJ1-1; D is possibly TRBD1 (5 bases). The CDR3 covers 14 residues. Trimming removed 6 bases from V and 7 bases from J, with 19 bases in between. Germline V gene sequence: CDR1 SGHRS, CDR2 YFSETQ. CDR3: CASKPGYIEDEAFF. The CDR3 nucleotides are TGCGCCAGCAAGCCAGGGTATATAGAGGATGAAGCTTTCTTT.

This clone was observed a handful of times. CDR3 region: CASSSSGTDYGYTF. CDR3 sequence (DNA): TGTGCCAGCAGCTCTTCCGGGACAGACTATGGCTACACCTTC. The V and J genes are TRBV7-9 and TRBJ1-2; 7 positions match TRBD1. This CDR3 has 14 amino acids. Losses at the gene ends were 4 bases for V and 3 bases for J; bases not matched to a gene: 5. The germline V gene encodes CDR1 SEHNR and CDR2 FQNEAQ (reference sequence).

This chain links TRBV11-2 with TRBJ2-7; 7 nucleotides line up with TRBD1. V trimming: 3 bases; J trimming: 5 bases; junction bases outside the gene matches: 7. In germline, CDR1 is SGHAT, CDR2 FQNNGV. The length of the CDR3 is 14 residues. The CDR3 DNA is TGTGCCAGCAGCTTGACAGGGCCCAAGGACGAGCAGTACTTC. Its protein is CASSLTGPKDEQYF.

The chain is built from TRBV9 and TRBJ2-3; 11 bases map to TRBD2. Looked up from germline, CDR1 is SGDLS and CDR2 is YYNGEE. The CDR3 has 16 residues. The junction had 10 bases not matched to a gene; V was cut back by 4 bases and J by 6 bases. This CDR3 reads CASSPTPTSGTDTQYF. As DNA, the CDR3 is TGTGCCAGCAGCCCCACCCCGACTAGCGGGACGGATACGCAGTATTTT.

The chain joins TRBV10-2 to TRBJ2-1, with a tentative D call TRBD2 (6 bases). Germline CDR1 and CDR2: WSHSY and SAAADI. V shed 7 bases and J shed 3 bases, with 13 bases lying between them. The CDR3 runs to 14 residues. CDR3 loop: CASTGSGIYNEQFF. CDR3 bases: TGCGCCAGCACTGGTAGCGGTATCTACAATGAGCAGTTCTTC.

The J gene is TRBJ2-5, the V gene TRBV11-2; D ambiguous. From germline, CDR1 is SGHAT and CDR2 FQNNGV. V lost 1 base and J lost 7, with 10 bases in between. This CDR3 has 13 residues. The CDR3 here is CASSLAPSRTQYF. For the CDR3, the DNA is TGTGCCAGCAGCTTAGCTCCTTCTAGGACCCAGTACTTC. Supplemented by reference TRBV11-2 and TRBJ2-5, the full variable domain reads EAGVAQSPRYKIIEKRQSVAFWCNPISGHATLYWYQQILGQGPKLLIQFQNNGVVDDSQLPKDRFSAERLKGVDSTLKIQPAKLEDSAVYLCASSLAPSRTQYFGPGTRLLVL.

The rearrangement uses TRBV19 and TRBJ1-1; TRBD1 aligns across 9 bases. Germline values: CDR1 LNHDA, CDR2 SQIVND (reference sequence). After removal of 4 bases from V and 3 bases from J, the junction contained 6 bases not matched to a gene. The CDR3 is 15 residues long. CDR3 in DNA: TGTGCCAGTAGTACCCGACAGGGGGTTTACACTGAAGCTTTCTTT. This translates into CASSTRQGVYTEAFF.

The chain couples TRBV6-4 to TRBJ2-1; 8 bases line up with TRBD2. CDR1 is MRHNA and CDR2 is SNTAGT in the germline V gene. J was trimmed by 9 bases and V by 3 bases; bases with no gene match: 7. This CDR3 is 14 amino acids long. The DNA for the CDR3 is TGTGCCAGCAGTGAGGGACTAGAGTACGGTGAGCAGTTCTTC. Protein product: CASSEGLEYGEQFF.

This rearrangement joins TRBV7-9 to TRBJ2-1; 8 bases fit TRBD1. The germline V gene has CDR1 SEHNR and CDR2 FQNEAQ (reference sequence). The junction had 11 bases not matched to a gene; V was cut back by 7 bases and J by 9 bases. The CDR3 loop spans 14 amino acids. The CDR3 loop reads CASTRNRGEGEQFF. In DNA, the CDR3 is TGTGCCAGCACACGAAACAGGGGGGAAGGTGAGCAGTTCTTC.

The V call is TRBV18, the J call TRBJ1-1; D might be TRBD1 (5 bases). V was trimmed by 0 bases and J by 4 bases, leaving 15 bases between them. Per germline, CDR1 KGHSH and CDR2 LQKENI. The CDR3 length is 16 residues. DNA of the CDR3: TGTGCCAGCTCACCACCTTCGGGGGATTCTGGCACTGAAGCTTTCTTT. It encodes CASSPPSGDSGTEAFF. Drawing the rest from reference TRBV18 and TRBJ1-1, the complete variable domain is NAGVMQNPRHLVRRRGQEARLRCSPMKGHSHVYWYRQLPEEGLKFMVYLQKENIIDESGMPKERFSAEFPKEGPSILRIQQVVRGDSAAYFCASSPPSGDSGTEAFFGQGTRLTVV.